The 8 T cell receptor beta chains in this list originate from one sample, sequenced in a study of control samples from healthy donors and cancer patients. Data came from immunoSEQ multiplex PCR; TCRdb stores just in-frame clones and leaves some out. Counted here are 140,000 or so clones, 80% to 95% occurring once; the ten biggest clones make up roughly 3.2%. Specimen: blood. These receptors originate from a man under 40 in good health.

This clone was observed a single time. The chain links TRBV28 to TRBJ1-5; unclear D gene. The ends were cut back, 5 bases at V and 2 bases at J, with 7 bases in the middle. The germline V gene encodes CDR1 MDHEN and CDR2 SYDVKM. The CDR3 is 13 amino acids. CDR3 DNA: TGTGCCAGCAGTCGCGCGGGCAATCAGCCCCAGCATTTT. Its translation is CASSRAGNQPQHF.

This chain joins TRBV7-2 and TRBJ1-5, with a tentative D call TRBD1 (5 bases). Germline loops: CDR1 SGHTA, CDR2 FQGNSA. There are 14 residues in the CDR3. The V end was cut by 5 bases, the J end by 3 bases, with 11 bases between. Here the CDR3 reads CASSPQGFNQPQHF. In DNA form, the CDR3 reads TGTGCCAGCAGCCCTCAGGGATTCAATCAGCCCCAGCATTTT.

The CDR3 sequence: CASSSGTGSSPLHF. In DNA, the CDR3 is TGTGCCAGCAGCTCCGGGACAGGAAGCTCACCCCTCCACTTT. The chain has TRBV7-9 and TRBJ1-6, with TRBD1 matching over 8 bases. The CDR3 length is 14 residues. Per germline, CDR1 SEHNR and CDR2 FQNEAQ (reference sequence). The junction had 6 bases not matched to a gene; V was cut back by 4 bases and J by 10 bases.

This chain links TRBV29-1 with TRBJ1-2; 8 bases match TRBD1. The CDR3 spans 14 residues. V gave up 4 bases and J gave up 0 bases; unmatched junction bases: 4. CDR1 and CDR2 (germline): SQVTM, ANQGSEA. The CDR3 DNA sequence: TGCAGCGTTGGTGCAGGGGGCACTAACTATGGCTACACCTTC. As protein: CSVGAGGTNYGYTF.

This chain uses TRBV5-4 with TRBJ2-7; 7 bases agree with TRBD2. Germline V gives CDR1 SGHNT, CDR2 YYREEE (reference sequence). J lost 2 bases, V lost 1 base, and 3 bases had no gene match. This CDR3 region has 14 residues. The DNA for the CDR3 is TGTGCCAGCAGCTTGTCGGCGGGGGCCTACGAGCAGTACTTC. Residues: CASSLSAGAYEQYF.

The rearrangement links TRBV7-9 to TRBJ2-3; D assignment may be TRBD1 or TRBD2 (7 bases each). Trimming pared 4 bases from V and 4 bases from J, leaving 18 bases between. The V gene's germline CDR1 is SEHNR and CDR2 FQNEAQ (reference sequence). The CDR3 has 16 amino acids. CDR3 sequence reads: CASSSGGAVPPDTQYF. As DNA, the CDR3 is TGTGCCAGCAGCTCAGGGGGGGCTGTCCCCCCAGATACGCAGTATTTT.

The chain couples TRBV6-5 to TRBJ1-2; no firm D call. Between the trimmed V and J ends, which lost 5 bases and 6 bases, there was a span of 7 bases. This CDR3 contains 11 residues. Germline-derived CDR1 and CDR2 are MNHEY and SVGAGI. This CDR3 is CASSLVHGYTF. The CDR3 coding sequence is TGTGCCAGCAGTCTAGTCCATGGCTACACCTTC.

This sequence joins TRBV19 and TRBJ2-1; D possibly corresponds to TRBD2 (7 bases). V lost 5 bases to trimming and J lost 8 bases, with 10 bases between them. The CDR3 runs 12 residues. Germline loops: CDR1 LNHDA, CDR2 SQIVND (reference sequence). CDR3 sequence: CASSHGGHEQFF. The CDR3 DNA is TGTGCCAGTAGTCACGGGGGGCATGAGCAGTTCTTC. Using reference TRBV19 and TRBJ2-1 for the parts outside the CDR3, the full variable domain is DGGITQSPKYLFRKEGQNVTLSCEQNLNHDAMYWYRQDPGQGLRLIYYSQIVNDFQKGDIAEGYSVSREKKESFPLTVTSAQKNPTAFYLCASSHGGHEQFFGPGTRLTVL.